A selection of T cell receptor beta chains follows, all from one sample in a study of cytomegalovirus exposure and HLA in healthy donors. Measured with immunoSEQ multiplex PCR; TCRdb has only the in-frame clones, and not every one. This table has 100,000 to 150,000 clones, more than 60% appearing once. Sequences were obtained from PBMCs. The origin of the receptors is a woman in her sixties in good health and CMV-seropositive. Each CDR3 is given with its conserved first and last residue. D genes are given only for firm matches. The listing skips clone size in some rows; elsewhere it reads once, few, many or a size class.

>.|TRBJ2-1|TRBV7-2|TRBD1
TGTGCCAGCAGCCCCCAGGGACAGGGCAATGAGCAGTTCTTC
CASSPQGQGNEQFF
>few|TRBJ2-7|TRBV6-5|.
TGTGCCAGCAGTTACTCGACAGAACGCTACGAGCAGTACTTC
CASSYSTERYEQYF
>few|TRBJ1-1|TRBV7-2|.
TGTGCCAGCAGCCCACACCAGAACACTGAAGCTTTCTTT
CASSPHQNTEAFF
>.|TRBJ2-3|TRBV6-5|.
TGTGCCAGCAGCCCCAGCCTGTCGAGGACAGATACGCAGTATTTT
CASSPSLSRTDTQYF
>.|TRBJ2-7|TRBV7-2|.
TGTGCCAGCAGCTTAGCGAACGGGGGTGGATACGAGCAGTACTTC
CASSLANGGGYEQYF
>once|TRBJ1-6|TRBV4-3|TRBD1
TGCGCCAGCAGCCAAGCCCAGGGGGTAGACTATAATTCACCCCTCCACTTT
CASSQAQGVDYNSPLHF
>.|TRBJ1-2|TRBV19|.
TGTGCCAGTACCCCAGGGCGGCCCTACTATGGCTACACCTTC
CASTPGRPYYGYTF
>.|TRBJ2-1|TRBV9|.
TGTGCCAGCAGCGCCAGACTAGACAACTACAATGAGCAGTTCTTC
CASSARLDNYNEQFF
>.|TRBJ2-1|TRBV7-6|TRBD2
TGTGCCAGCAGCCCGGGACTAGCGGGAGGGAGGCACAATGAGCAGTTCTTC
CASSPGLAGGRHNEQFF
>few|TRBJ1-1|TRBV19|TRBD1
TGTGCCAGTAGTATCCTGGGGACAGGGGCGCGGAACACTGAAGCTTTCTTT
CASSILGTGARNTEAFF
>few|TRBJ1-1|TRBV5-5|.
TGTGCCAGCAGCTTGGGACAGGCCTTTGAAGCTTTCTTT
CASSLGQAFEAFF
>.|TRBJ2-7|TRBV5-1|.
TGCGCCAGACAGGACGAGCAGTACTTC
CARQDEQYF
>.|TRBJ2-6|TRBV5-1|TRBD1
TGCGCCAGCAGCTTGGACGGGACAGCCATCTCTGGGGCCAACGTCCTGACTTTC
CASSLDGTAISGANVLTF
>.|TRBJ2-1|TRBV27|TRBD2
TGTGCCAGCAATCCGGGGGGGCCCTACAATGAGCAGTTCTTC
CASNPGGPYNEQFF
>.|TRBJ2-7|TRBV9|.
TGTGCCAGCAGCCCCCAAGAGGCCGCCTCCTACGAGCAGTACTTC
CASSPQEAASYEQYF
>.|TRBJ2-5|TRBV5-4|TRBD2
TGTGCCAGCAGCCCCACGGGGGGTTGGGGATGGGAAGAGACCCAGTACTTC
CASSPTGGWGWEETQYF
>few|TRBJ2-1|TRBV6-1|TRBD2
TGTGCCAGCAGTAACCTAGCGGGAGGTCTCAATGAGCAGTTCTTC
CASSNLAGGLNEQFF
>.|TRBJ1-3|TRBV18|.
TGTGCCAGCTCACCCCTGACAGTGACCACTGGAAACACCATATATTTT
CASSPLTVTTGNTIYF
>.|TRBJ2-7|TRBV7-9|TRBD2
TGTGCCAGCAGCTCCCGACCGGGACTAGCGGGGATAAGTGCCTACGAGCAGTACTTC
CASSSRPGLAGISAYEQYF
>.|TRBJ1-3|TRBV7-2|.
TGTGCCAGCAGCTCGAACAGGGAACACTCTGGAAACACCATATATTTT
CASSSNREHSGNTIYF
>once|TRBJ1-5|TRBV10-3|TRBD1
TGTGCCACCACAGGGGTGGAGAATCAGCCCCAGCATTTT
CATTGVENQPQHF
>once|TRBJ1-4|TRBV5-1|TRBD1
TGCGCCAGCAGCTTGGGCGGGACAGCAACTAATGAAAAACTGTTTTTT
CASSLGGTATNEKLFF
>.|TRBJ1-1|TRBV7-3|.
TGTGCCAGCAGTAGGGACACCGACACTGAAGCTTTCTTT
CASSRDTDTEAFF
>.|TRBJ1-4|TRBV5-6|TRBD1
TGTGCCAGCAGCTACCCAGGGGGTTATGAAAAACTGTTTTTT
CASSYPGGYEKLFF
>few|TRBJ2-1|TRBV7-9|TRBD2
TGTGCCAGCAGCTTAGTTCGTGCTAGCGGGGGGGCCTACAATGAGCAGTTCTTC
CASSLVRASGGAYNEQFF
>.|TRBJ2-1|TRBV10-3|.
TGTGCCATCAGTGAGTGGGTAGCGGACAATGAGCAGTTCTTC
CAISEWVADNEQFF
>.|TRBJ2-1|TRBV30|TRBD2
TGTGCCTGGAGATTCGCCGGGACTAGTGGTGAGCAGTTCTTC
CAWRFAGTSGEQFF
>.|TRBJ1-4|TRBV18|TRBD1
TGTGCCAGCTCATCCGGACAGGGGGCCTTGAGTGAAAAACTGTTTTTT
CASSSGQGALSEKLFF
>.|TRBJ2-7|TRBV7-7|.
TGTGCCAGCAGCCCCAATCGGGGAAACTACGAGCAGTACTTC
CASSPNRGNYEQYF
>once|TRBJ2-2|TRBV5-4|TRBD1
TGTGCCAGCAGCTGGGGACAGGGGGATTACACCGGGGAGCTGTTTTTT
CASSWGQGDYTGELFF
>.|TRBJ2-1|TRBV5-1|TRBD1
TGCGCCAGCAGCTTGGTTCGGACAGGGGGTATGAATGAGCAGTTCTTC
CASSLVRTGGMNEQFF
>.|TRBJ2-2|TRBV4-2|.
TGTGCCAGCAGCCAAGACCGAGCGTCCGGGGAGCTGTTTTTT
CASSQDRASGELFF
>few|TRBJ1-2|TRBV28|TRBD1
TGTGCCAGCAGTATTCCAGGACAGGGTTTATATGGCTACACCTTC
CASSIPGQGLYGYTF
>.|TRBJ2-1|TRBV15|TRBD1
TGTGCCACCAGCAGAGAACAGGGGGTACGGAATGAGCAGTTCTTC
CATSREQGVRNEQFF
>few|TRBJ1-2|TRBV5-8|.
TGTGCCAGCAGCTTGGATCTTCGACGGAGCTATGGCTACACCTTC
CASSLDLRRSYGYTF
>.|TRBJ1-4|TRBV7-2|.
TGTGCCAGCAGCTTAGGGGCAGGCCGGGAAAAACTGTTTTTT
CASSLGAGREKLFF
>.|TRBJ2-3|TRBV5-1|TRBD2
TGCGCCACCCAAACTAGCGGGAGATCGGATACGCAGTATTTT
CATQTSGRSDTQYF
>.|TRBJ2-7|TRBV18|TRBD1
TGTGCCAGCTCACCGGACAGGGGGCAGTCCTACGAGCAGTACTTC
CASSPDRGQSYEQYF
>many|TRBJ1-5|TRBV7-9|.
TGTGCCAGCAGCTTAGAGGGGCGGACGCCCCAACATTTT
CASSLEGRTPQHF
>.|TRBJ1-6|TRBV5-5|.
TGTGCCAGCAGCTTGGTGAGGTCACCCCTCCACTTT
CASSLVRSPLHF
>once|TRBJ2-1|TRBV7-2|TRBD2
TGTGCCAGCAGCTCTCCGGGACTAGCGGTGCACAATGAGCAGTTCTTC
CASSSPGLAVHNEQFF
>.|TRBJ1-2|TRBV6-1|TRBD1
TGTGCCAGCAGTCCTCAAGGGACAGGGGGCCGTGGCTACACCTTC
CASSPQGTGGRGYTF
>.|TRBJ2-3|TRBV7-2|.
TGTGCCAGCAGCTTAGGCGGGGATAGCACAGATACGCAGTATTTT
CASSLGGDSTDTQYF
>.|TRBJ2-5|TRBV30|.
TGTGCCTGGAGTTCAGGCGGGTTGAGAGAGACCCAGTACTTC
CAWSSGGLRETQYF
>.|TRBJ2-7|TRBV7-2|.
TGTGCCAGCAGCTTAAGAGGAGGTATTATCGACGAGCAGTACTTC
CASSLRGGIIDEQYF
>.|TRBJ2-5|TRBV7-3|TRBD2
TGTGCCAGCAGCTTAGGCGGGGGAGAGACCCAGTACTTC
CASSLGGGETQYF
>once|TRBJ2-3|TRBV4-3|.
TGCGCCAGCAGTCAATATGGGGGACTCACAGATACGCAGTATTTT
CASSQYGGLTDTQYF
>.|TRBJ2-1|TRBV5-1|TRBD2
TGCGCCAGCACCGGGGGGGGTCCGTACAATGAGCAGTTCTTC
CASTGGGPYNEQFF
>.|TRBJ1-3|TRBV9|.
TGTGCCAGCAGCCCCCGGGGAGGATTTGACTCTGGAAACACCATATATTTT
CASSPRGGFDSGNTIYF
>.|TRBJ2-7|TRBV25-1|TRBD1
TGTGCCAGCAGTGAACTTGGACAGGGGAGCTCCTACGAGCAGTACTTC
CASSELGQGSSYEQYF
>few|TRBJ2-7|TRBV6-5|TRBD1
TGTGCCAGCAGTTCTAGGACAGGGGGCTCCTACGAGCAGTACTTC
CASSSRTGGSYEQYF
>.|TRBJ2-3|TRBV6-7|.
TGTGCCAGCAGTCACCCTTTTAACCGGGGGTGGAGGGATACGCAGTATTTT
CASSHPFNRGWRDTQYF
>.|TRBJ1-2|TRBV11-2|.
TGTGCCAGCAGCTTCACGGGTTCCTATGGCTACACCTTC
CASSFTGSYGYTF
>.|TRBJ2-7|TRBV5-1|.
TGCGCCAGCAGCTTCGGACAGAACTACGAGCAGTACTTC
CASSFGQNYEQYF